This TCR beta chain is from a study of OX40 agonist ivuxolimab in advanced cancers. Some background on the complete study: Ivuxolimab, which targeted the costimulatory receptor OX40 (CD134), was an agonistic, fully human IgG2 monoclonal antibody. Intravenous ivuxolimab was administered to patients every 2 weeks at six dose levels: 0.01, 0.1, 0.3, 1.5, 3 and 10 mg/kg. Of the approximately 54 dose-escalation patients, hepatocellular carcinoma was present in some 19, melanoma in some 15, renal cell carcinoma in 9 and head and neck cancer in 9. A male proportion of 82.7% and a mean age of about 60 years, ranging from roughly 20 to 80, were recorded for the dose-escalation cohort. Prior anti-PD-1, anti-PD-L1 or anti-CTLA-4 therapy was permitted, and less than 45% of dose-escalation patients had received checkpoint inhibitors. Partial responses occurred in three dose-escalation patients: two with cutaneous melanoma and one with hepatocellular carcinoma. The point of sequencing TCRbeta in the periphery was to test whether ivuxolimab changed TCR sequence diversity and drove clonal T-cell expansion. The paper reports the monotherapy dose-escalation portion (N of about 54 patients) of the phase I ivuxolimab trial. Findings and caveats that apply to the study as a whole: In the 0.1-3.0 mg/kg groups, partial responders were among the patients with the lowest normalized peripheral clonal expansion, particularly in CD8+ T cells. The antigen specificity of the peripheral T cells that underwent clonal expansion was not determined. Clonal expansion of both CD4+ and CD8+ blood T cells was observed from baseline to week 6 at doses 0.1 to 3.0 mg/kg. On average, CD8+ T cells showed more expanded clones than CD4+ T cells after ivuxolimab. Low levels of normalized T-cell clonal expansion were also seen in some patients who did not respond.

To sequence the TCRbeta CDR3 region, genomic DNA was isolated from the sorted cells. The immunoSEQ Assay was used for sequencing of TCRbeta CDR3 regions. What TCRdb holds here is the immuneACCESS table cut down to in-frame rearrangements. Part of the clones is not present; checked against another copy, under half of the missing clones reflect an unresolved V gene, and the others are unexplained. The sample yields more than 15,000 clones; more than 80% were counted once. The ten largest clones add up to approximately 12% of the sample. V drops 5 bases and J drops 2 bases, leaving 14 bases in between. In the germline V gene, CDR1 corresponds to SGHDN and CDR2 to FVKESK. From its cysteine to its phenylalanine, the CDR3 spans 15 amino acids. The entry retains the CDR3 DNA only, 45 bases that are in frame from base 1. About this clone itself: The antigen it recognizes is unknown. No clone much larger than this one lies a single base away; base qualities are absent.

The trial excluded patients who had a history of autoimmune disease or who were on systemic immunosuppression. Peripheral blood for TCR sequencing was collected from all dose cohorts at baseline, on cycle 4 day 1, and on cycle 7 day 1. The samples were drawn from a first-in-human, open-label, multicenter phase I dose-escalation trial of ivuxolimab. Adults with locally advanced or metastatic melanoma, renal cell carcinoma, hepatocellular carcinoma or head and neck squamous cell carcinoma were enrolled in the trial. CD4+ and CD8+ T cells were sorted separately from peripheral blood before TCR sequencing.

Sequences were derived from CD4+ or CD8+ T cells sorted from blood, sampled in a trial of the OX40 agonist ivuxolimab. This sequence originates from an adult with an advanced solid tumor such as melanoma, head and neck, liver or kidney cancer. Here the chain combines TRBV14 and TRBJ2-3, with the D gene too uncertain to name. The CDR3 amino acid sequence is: CASSWGGRYTDTQYF. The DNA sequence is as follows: TGTGCCAGCAGCTGGGGTGGCAGATACACAGATACGCAGTATTTT. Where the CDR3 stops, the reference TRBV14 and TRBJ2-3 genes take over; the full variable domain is EAGVTQFPSHSVIEKGQTVTLRCDPISGHDNLYWYRRVMGKEIKFLLHFVKESKQDESGMPNNRFLAERTGGTYSTLKVQPAELEDSGVYFCASSWGGRYTDTQYFGPGTRLTVL.